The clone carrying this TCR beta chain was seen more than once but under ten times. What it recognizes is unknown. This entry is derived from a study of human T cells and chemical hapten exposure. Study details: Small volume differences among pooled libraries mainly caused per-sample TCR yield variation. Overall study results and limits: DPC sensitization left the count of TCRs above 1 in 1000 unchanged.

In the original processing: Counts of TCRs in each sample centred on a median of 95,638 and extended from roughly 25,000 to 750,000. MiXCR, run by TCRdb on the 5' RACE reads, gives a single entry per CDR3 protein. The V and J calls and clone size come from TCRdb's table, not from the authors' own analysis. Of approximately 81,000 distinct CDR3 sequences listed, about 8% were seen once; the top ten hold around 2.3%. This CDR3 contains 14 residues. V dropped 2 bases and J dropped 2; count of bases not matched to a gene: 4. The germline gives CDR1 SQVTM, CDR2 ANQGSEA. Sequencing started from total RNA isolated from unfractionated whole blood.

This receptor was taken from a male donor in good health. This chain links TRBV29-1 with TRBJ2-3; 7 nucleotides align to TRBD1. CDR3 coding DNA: TGCAGCGTTGAACCGGGACAGCCCACAGATACGCAGTATTTT. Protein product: CSVEPGQPTDTQYF.